A single sample is the source of the 10 T cell receptor beta chains below, sequenced in a study of Tregs in tolerant kidney transplant recipients. Mixed chimerism was transient after nonmyeloablative marrow transplants from related graft donors. The table came from immunoSEQ multiplex PCR; TCRdb's copy has only in-frame clones and leaves some out. This sample lists around 10,000 clones; its ten largest clones have 26%. Sequenced here: CD8+ T cells from blood (PBMCs), sampled 24 months after the transplant. The receptors come from a human patient who received a combined kidney and bone marrow transplant. Some T cells may possibly be graft donor cells.

As concerns this clone: Read coverage stops 3 residues before the CDR3 terminus; the germline J gene supplies the remainder. The gene calls are TRBV19 and TRBJ2-1, with 7 bases matching TRBD1. The germline gives CDR1 LNHDA, CDR2 SQIVND (reference sequence). V was clipped by 3 bases and J by 4 bases; unmatched bases: 6. The CDR3 runs to 15 residues. The sequenced CDR3 bases are TGTGCCAGTAGTATCGGGGACAGAATTTACAATGAG. This encodes CASSIGDRIYNE. The whole CDR3 protein is CASSIGDRIYNEQFF.

To note about this clone: The CDR3 end is not reached by the read, which stops 3 residues before it; the germline J gene fills it in. The V and J genes are TRBV5-1 and TRBJ2-1, with 10 positions matching TRBD2. The V segment lost 2 bases and the J segment 3 bases; nucleotides outside the gene matches: 2. The germline V gene encodes CDR1 SGHRS and CDR2 YFSETQ. This CDR3 is 15 amino acids long. CDR3 sequence reads: CASSLRTSGYNEQFF. The sequenced CDR3 bases are TGCGCCAGCAGCTTAAGGACTAGCGGCTACAATGAG.

CDR3 residues: CASSEAGAGNQPQHF. CDR3 bases read: TGTGCCAGCAGTGAGGCAGGGGCTGGCAATCAGCCC. This chain uses TRBV2 with TRBJ1-5; possibly TRBD1 for D (6 bases). The CDR3 is cut off 3 residues early in the read; its end comes from the germline J gene. Trimming cost V 3 bases and J 2 bases, with 11 bases left between them. Germline loops: CDR1 SNHLY, CDR2 FYNNEI. This CDR3 spans 15 amino acids.

Regarding this clone: The CDR3 end falls 3 residues outside the read, so it is completed with the germline J gene. This chain links TRBV5-1 with TRBJ2-3; TRBD2 matches at 12 bases. This CDR3 has 16 residues. With V trimmed by 1 base and J by 5 bases, 5 bases remained unmatched. Germline V lookup: CDR1 SGHRS, CDR2 YFSETQ. The CDR3: CASSLKTSGSVDTQYF. The sequenced CDR3 bases are TGCGCCAGCAGCTTGAAGACTAGCGGGAGTGTAGATACG.

On this clone: The CDR3 extends 3 residues past the end of the read, so its final part is completed from the germline J gene. The chain combines TRBV13 with TRBJ2-3, with D maybe TRBD2 (5 bases). Germline V gives CDR1 PRHDT, CDR2 FYEKMQ (reference sequence). The CDR3 has 20 amino acids. The V and J ends lost 2 bases and 0 bases respectively, with 24 bases between them. CDR3: CASSLRIRTEGTLSTDTQYF. The part of the CDR3 DNA that was read is TGTGCCAGCAGCTTAAGAATACGGACTGAGGGTACCCTTAGCACAGATACG.

Of note for this clone: The read ends 3 residues early relative to the CDR3; the germline J gene fills the gap. This chain links TRBV5-1 with TRBJ1-2, with no clear D. Germline V lookup: CDR1 SGHRS, CDR2 YFSETQ. This CDR3 is built from 13 residues. CDR3 loop: CASSLVSGEGYTF. The DNA read from the CDR3 is TGCGCCAGCAGCTTAGTTTCAGGAGAAGGC.

Of note for this clone: The read falls 3 residues short of the CDR3 end, and the missing part is taken from the germline J gene. The rearrangement links TRBV19 to TRBJ2-1, with 10 positions matching TRBD2. With V trimmed by 7 bases and J by 5 bases, 5 bases remained unmatched. CDR1 and CDR2 from the germline V gene are LNHDA and SQIVND (reference sequence). The CDR3 covers 14 residues. The CDR3 sequence: CASKTSGRHNEQFF. Partial CDR3 DNA: TGTGCCAGTAAGACTAGCGGGCGGCACAATGAG.

A note on this clone: An end of the junction does not agree with germline; a read error may underlie this. The read gets to within 3 residues of the CDR3 end, and the germline J gene fills in the rest. The rearrangement uses TRBV7-7 and TRBJ2-5, with D maybe TRBD2 (6 bases). The CDR3 has 14 residues. Germline V gene sequence: CDR1 SSHAT, CDR2 FNYEAQ (reference sequence). The sequenced CDR3 bases are TGTGCTAGCAGCTTTGGCGGGGACCAAGAGACC. Its protein is CASSFGGDQET. The complete CDR3 protein is CASSFGGDQETQYF. The whole variable domain, remainder taken from reference TRBV7-7 and TRBJ2-5, is GAGVSQSPRYKVTKRGQDVTLRCDPISSHATLYWYQQALGQGPEFLTYFNYEAQPDKSGLPSDRFSAERPEGSISTLTIQRTEQRDSAMYRCASSFGGDQETQYFGPGTRLLVL.

In the case of this clone: Coverage ceases 3 residues before the CDR3 finishes, and the germline J gene fills in the end. This chain uses TRBV19 with TRBJ2-1, with TRBD2 as a possible D gene (5 bases). The CDR3 covers 13 residues. V was pared by 1 base and J by 4 bases, with 5 bases between. Germline values: CDR1 LNHDA, CDR2 SQIVND (reference sequence). Incomplete CDR3 DNA: TGTGCCAGTAGTATAGTAGCGTACAATGAG. It specifies CASSIVAYNE. The full CDR3 sequence reads CASSIVAYNEQFF.

With regard to this clone: The CDR3 is cut off 3 residues early in the read; its end comes from the germline J gene. The chain uses TRBV6-2 or TRBV6-3 and TRBJ2-2; the match to TRBD2 covers 7 bases. The CDR3 is 12 amino acids. CDR1 is MNHEY, CDR2 SVGEGT, per germline. Unmatched junction bases numbered 0, after V lost 7 bases and J lost 4 bases. The CDR3 spells CASTGGTGELFF. The sequenced CDR3 bases are TGTGCCAGCACGGGGGGCACCGGGGAG.